The 26 T cell receptor beta chains below come from one sample, sequenced in a study of T-cell memory formation after mild COVID-19. TCRdb reprocessed the 5' RACE reads via MiXCR and lists one record per CDR3 protein. Of about 440,000 distinct CDR3 sequences listed, roughly 20% are singletons. Material for sequencing was PBMCs or a T cell subset sorted from them (not recorded which). All receptors come from an adult woman who had mild COVID-19 (a few samples of this study predate the infection). Cell type and time point are not known.

This clonotype appeared a few times. V usage is TRBV7-8 and J usage is TRBJ2-7, with 10 bases aligning to TRBD2. Germline CDR1 is SGHVS and CDR2 is FQNEAQ. The V and J ends lost 5 bases and 0 bases, in that order; junction bases with no gene match: 4. This CDR3 is 15 amino acids long. CDR3 region: CASSVGLARSYEQYF. The CDR3 nucleotides are TGTGCCAGCAGCGTGGGACTAGCGCGCTCCTACGAGCAGTACTTC.

The V call is TRBV24-1, the J call TRBJ2-1; TRBD1 is a possible D gene (5 bases). CDR3 length: 16 amino acids. CDR1 KGHDR and CDR2 SFDVKD come from the germline V gene. V lost 0 bases, J lost 4 bases, and 12 bases lay in between. The CDR3 is CATSDLPGIRYNEQFF. In DNA, the CDR3 is TGTGCCACCAGTGATTTGCCAGGGATAAGGTACAATGAGCAGTTCTTC.

This clonotype showed up just a few times. The chain is built from TRBV20-1 and TRBJ1-2, with D perhaps TRBD1 (5 bases). From germline, CDR1 is DFQATT and CDR2 SNEGSKA (reference sequence). V shed 6 bases and J shed 5 bases, with 13 bases lying between them. The CDR3 loop spans 12 amino acids. CDR3 coding DNA: TGCAGTGCCCGGACGGGGCCTTATGGCTACACCTTC. This sequence encodes CSARTGPYGYTF.

The chain carries TRBV20-1 and TRBJ2-1, with TRBD2 matching over 10 bases. V gave up 2 bases and J gave up 2 bases; unmatched junction bases: 3. The V gene's germline CDR1 is DFQATT and CDR2 SNEGSKA (reference sequence). The CDR3 consists of 15 residues. The CDR3 reads CSARPLAGAYNEQFF. The DNA of the CDR3 is TGCAGTGCTAGACCGCTAGCGGGAGCCTACAATGAGCAGTTCTTC.

The sample holds a few counts of this clonotype. This CDR3 reads CATSRDYSQSGQETQYF. DNA for the CDR3: TGTGCCACCAGCAGAGATTATTCTCAGAGCGGCCAAGAGACCCAGTACTTC. V is TRBV15 and J is TRBJ2-5, with TRBD2 as a possible D gene (5 bases). Trimming took off 0 bases at V and 1 base at J, with 15 bases between the two ends. Germline V gives CDR1 LNHNV, CDR2 YYDKDF (reference sequence). CDR3 size: 17 residues.

The chain recombines TRBV20-1 with TRBJ2-1; D is possibly TRBD1 (5 bases). Germline V gene lookup returns CDR1 DFQATT and CDR2 SNEGSKA (reference sequence). The length of the CDR3 is 14 residues. Trimming took 1 base from V and 12 from J, leaving 19 bases between them. The CDR3 region is CSARGDSRKSGQFF. For the CDR3, the DNA is TGCAGTGCTAGAGGAGACAGTAGGAAAAGTGGGCAGTTCTTC.

The sample holds many counts of this clonotype. The chain recombines TRBV12-3 or TRBV12-4 with TRBJ2-1; 16 bases line up with TRBD2. The junction had 7 bases not matched to a gene; V was cut back by 5 bases and J by 9 bases. There are 16 residues in the CDR3. In DNA, the CDR3 is TGTGCCAGCAGTCCGGCGGGACTAGCGGGAGGGGCTGAGCAGTTCTTC. Its protein product is CASSPAGLAGGAEQFF.

This chain joins TRBV7-2 and TRBJ1-6; D unclear. The germline V and J ends were trimmed by 5 bases and 0 bases, with 11 bases remaining between them. The germline CDR1 and CDR2 sequences are SGHTA and FQGNSA. This CDR3 is 16 amino acids long. CDR3 protein: CASSPAEVSYNSPLHF. DNA for the CDR3: TGTGCCAGCAGCCCGGCTGAAGTCTCCTATAATTCACCCCTCCACTTT. Variable domain in full (rest from reference TRBV7-2 and TRBJ1-6): GAGVSQSPSNKVTEKGKDVELRCDPISGHTALYWYRQSLGQGLEFLIYFQGNSAPDKSGLPSDRFSAERTGGSVSTLTIQRTQQEDSAVYLCASSPAEVSYNSPLHFGNGTRLTVT.

A few counts support this clonotype. This chain joins TRBV25-1 and TRBJ2-7; no clear D. Per the germline V gene, CDR1 is MGHDK and CDR2 is SYGVNS. V shed 3 bases and J shed 3 bases, with 6 bases lying between them. The CDR3 runs to 12 residues. CDR3 sequence (DNA): TGTGCCAGCAGTGAGGACCTCTACGAGCAGTACTTC. It encodes CASSEDLYEQYF.

CDR3 loop: CASSPPDRGQATEAFF. In DNA, the CDR3 is TGTGCCAGCAGCCCGCCGGACAGGGGTCAGGCCACTGAAGCTTTCTTT. V is TRBV3-1 and J is TRBJ1-1; TRBD1 aligns across 9 bases. CDR1 is LGHDT, CDR2 YNNKEL, per germline (reference sequence). J gave up 4 bases and V 4 bases, and 10 bases lay outside the gene matches. CDR3 size: 16 residues.

This clonotype was seen more than once but under ten times. V is TRBV20-1 and J is TRBJ2-2; 9 nucleotides match TRBD1. Trimming cost V 3 bases and J 5 bases; bases outside gene matches: 1. The CDR3 is 13 residues long. The germline gives CDR1 DFQATT, CDR2 SNEGSKA (reference sequence). The CDR3 is CSASGTGTGELFF. In DNA, the CDR3 is TGCAGTGCTAGCGGGACAGGGACCGGGGAGCTGTTTTTT.

A few counts support this clonotype. The V call is TRBV7-8, the J call TRBJ2-7, with unresolved D. This CDR3 has 13 residues. CDR1 is SGHVS and CDR2 is FQNEAQ in the germline V gene. Deletions cut 6 bases from V and 0 bases from J, with 9 bases between. In DNA, the CDR3 is TGTGCCAGCAGGCCTCGGCTCTCCTACGAGCAGTACTTC. The encoded protein is CASRPRLSYEQYF.

V usage is TRBV20-1 and J usage is TRBJ2-1; 11 nucleotides line up with TRBD2. This CDR3 is built from 14 residues. Per the germline V gene, CDR1 is DFQATT and CDR2 is SNEGSKA (reference sequence). The junction had 3 bases not matched to a gene; V was cut back by 2 bases and J by 6 bases. CDR3 loop: CSARSGTSGNEQFF. The CDR3 DNA reads as TGCAGTGCTAGATCGGGGACTAGCGGCAATGAGCAGTTCTTC.

This clonotype occurred once. The chain couples TRBV4-1 to TRBJ1-2; no clear D gene. Deletions cut 2 bases from V and 8 bases from J, with 18 bases between. The CDR3 is 15 amino acids. Germline values: CDR1 MGHRA, CDR2 YSYEKL. The CDR3 loop reads CASSQPLRRNSGYTF. The CDR3 DNA follows: TGCGCCAGCAGCCAACCCCTCAGGCGGAATTCCGGCTACACCTTC.

The chain employs TRBV4-2 and TRBJ2-7; 11 bases are shared with TRBD2. The CDR3 covers 16 residues. Germline values: CDR1 LGHNA, CDR2 YNFKEQ. V shed 0 bases and J 6 bases; nucleotides not matched to a gene: 7. CDR3 DNA sequence: TGTGCCAGCAGCCAAGATCCGAAACTAGCGGGAGTCGAGCAGTACTTC. Translation gives CASSQDPKLAGVEQYF.

CDR3 nucleotide sequence: TGTGCCAGCAGGCCCCACCCGTCTGGGTTCAATGAGCAGTTCTTC. This encodes CASRPHPSGFNEQFF. V gene TRBV27 combines with J gene TRBJ2-1; D gene ambiguous. Looked up from germline, CDR1 is MNHEY and CDR2 is SMNVEV (reference sequence). Trimming removed 6 bases from V and 6 bases from J, with 18 bases in between. The CDR3 spans 15 residues.

This clonotype was detected only a few times. The V and J genes are TRBV29-1 and TRBJ2-5; 10 bases agree with TRBD2. This CDR3 contains 15 residues. Per the germline V gene, CDR1 is SQVTM and CDR2 is ANQGSEA. V trimming: 5 bases; J trimming: 1 base; junction bases outside the gene matches: 7. This CDR3 reads CSVQDGLAVQETQYF. In DNA, the CDR3 is TGCAGCGTTCAGGACGGACTAGCGGTCCAAGAGACCCAGTACTTC.

In this sample, this clonotype turned up a few times. The chain combines TRBV4-1 with TRBJ2-1, with D maybe TRBD2 (6 bases). The CDR3 totals 14 residues. Trimming left V 1 base short and J 2 bases short, with 6 bases between. Germline CDR1 is MGHRA and CDR2 is YSYEKL. The CDR3 sequence: CASSQAGAYNEQFF. The CDR3 DNA follows: TGCGCCAGCAGCCAAGCGGGGGCCTACAATGAGCAGTTCTTC.

The CDR3 sequence is CASSLWGPSTDTQYF. The DNA of the CDR3 is TGTGCCAGCAGCTTATGGGGCCCTAGCACAGATACGCAGTATTTT. The rearrangement joins TRBV11-2 to TRBJ2-3; possible D gene TRBD1, 5 bases. This CDR3 spans 15 amino acids. Deletions cut 2 bases from V and 0 bases from J, with 9 bases between. Germline CDR1 and CDR2: SGHAT and FQNNGV.

In DNA form, the CDR3 reads TGTGCCAGCAGACTAGCGGGAGGGTTCGAGCAGTACTTC. This gives the protein CASRLAGGFEQYF. This sequence joins TRBV28 and TRBJ2-7; 13 positions agree with TRBD2. The CDR3 loop spans 13 amino acids. The ends lost 6 bases at V and 6 bases at J; junction bases unmatched: 2. Germline assignment: CDR1 MDHEN and CDR2 SYDVKM.

The chain carries TRBV7-9 and TRBJ2-2; the D gene is possibly TRBD1 (5 bases). Trimming removed 5 bases from V and 3 bases from J, with 10 bases in between. Per the germline V gene, CDR1 is SEHNR and CDR2 is FQNEAQ (reference sequence). CDR3 size: 14 residues. The CDR3 reads CASSPLRDTGELFF. The CDR3 nucleotides are TGTGCCAGCAGCCCACTCAGGGACACCGGGGAGCTGTTTTTT.

This chain joins TRBV4-1 and TRBJ1-3, with TRBD1 as a possible D gene (6 bases). CDR1 and CDR2 from the germline V gene are MGHRA and YSYEKL. The CDR3 has 15 residues. Trimming cost V 1 base and J 2 bases, with 9 bases left between them. Here the CDR3 reads CASSQVSGAGNTIYF. CDR3 coding DNA: TGCGCCAGCAGCCAAGTTTCAGGGGCTGGAAACACCATATATTTT.

The V call is TRBV20-1, the J call TRBJ1-1; TRBD1 is a possible D gene (5 bases). The V end was cut by 0 bases, the J end by 5 bases, with 10 bases between. Per the germline V gene, CDR1 is DFQATT and CDR2 is SNEGSKA (reference sequence). This CDR3 comprises 13 residues. DNA for the CDR3: TGCAGTGCTAGAGAGGGGGAGAGGACTGAAGCTTTCTTT. Amino acids: CSAREGERTEAFF.

This clonotype was picked up a small number of times. V and J are TRBV27 and TRBJ2-7, with 8 bases identical to TRBD1. From germline, CDR1 is MNHEY and CDR2 SMNVEV (reference sequence). This CDR3 has 13 amino acids. J lost 4 bases, V lost 10 bases, and 9 bases had no gene match. CDR3: CATRQGTGYEQYF. The CDR3 DNA reads as TGTGCCACCCGACAGGGGACCGGATACGAGCAGTACTTC.

V and J are TRBV5-1 and TRBJ1-3; D is undetermined. Trimming shortened V by 0 bases and J by 2 bases, and 9 bases separated the two germline ends. This CDR3 spans 15 amino acids. Germline values: CDR1 SGHRS, CDR2 YFSETQ. CDR3 in amino acids: CASSLDILPGNTIYF. The CDR3 DNA reads as TGCGCCAGCAGCTTGGACATCCTCCCTGGAAACACCATATATTTT.

In its sample, this clonotype was seen a few times. This chain connects TRBV24-1 to TRBJ1-1, with 7 bases identical to TRBD1. V shed 8 bases and J 1 base; nucleotides not matched to a gene: 3. The CDR3 runs 13 residues. Looked up from germline, CDR1 is KGHDR and CDR2 is SFDVKD. Here the CDR3 DNA reads TGTGCCACCAAGGGGGCTTCGAACACTGAAGCTTTCTTT. Translating gives CATKGASNTEAFF.